Only a few counts were recorded for the clone carrying this T cell receptor beta chain. This sample's time point: newly diagnosed GD, antithyroid drugs for less than 3 months. Extracted RNA from PBMCs served as the source of the TCR library. American Thyroid Association guidelines were used to diagnose Graves' disease. Arm-PCR of CDR3 regions with iRepertoire HTBI primers generated TCR beta libraries. Using its own MiXCR run on the multiplex PCR reads, TCRdb lists one record per CDR3 protein. The profile covers 400,000 to 500,000 distinct CDR3 sequences, with approximately 14% appearing a single time and roughly a sixth taken by the ten largest. CDR3 size: 17 residues. V lost 5 bases and J lost 1; bases outside the gene matches: 10. In germline, CDR1 is MNHEY, CDR2 SVGEGT. These data originate in a study of regulatory T cells in long-lasting Graves disease. Study as a whole: Under 3 months of antithyroid drugs had been taken by newly diagnosed Graves' patients.

A further study also used this sample, focusing on T cells in Graves' hyperthyroidism and ophthalmopathy. Per that study: Most thyroid clonotypes expanded above 0.001 were also detected in blood.

This material consisted of peripheral blood mononuclear cells (PBMCs), taken at new diagnosis, from a patient treated with antithyroid drugs. The TCR was taken from a woman aged 50 to 60 with Graves disease. V gene TRBV6-2 or TRBV6-3 combines with J gene TRBJ1-3; 8 nucleotides align to TRBD1. CDR3 nucleotide sequence: TGTGCCAGCAGTCGGACCGGGACAGGCGCTTCTGGAAACACCATATATTTT. It encodes CASSRTGTGASGNTIYF.